Each of the 18 T cell receptor beta chains below was sequenced from the same sample in a study of blood T cell repertoires in COVID-19. The protocol was immunoSEQ multiplex PCR, while the TCRdb copy is restricted to in-frame clones and leaves out a portion. The data show about 250,000 clones, roughly 88% seen once. Material for sequencing was peripheral blood. The receptors come from a woman aged 30 to 39 with active or convalescent COVID-19.

The V and J genes are TRBV7-6 and TRBJ2-7, with 9 positions matching TRBD1. In germline, CDR1 is SGHVS, CDR2 FNYEAQ. The CDR3 contains 15 residues. V shed 2 bases, J shed 4 bases, and the junction held 6 bases outside the gene matches. The CDR3 DNA sequence: TGTGCCAGCAGCTTAACACAGGGGGCGCTTTACGAGCAGTACTTC. Translating it yields CASSLTQGALYEQYF.

The V call is TRBV4-2, the J call TRBJ1-3, with unresolved D. Germline CDR1 is LGHNA and CDR2 is YNFKEQ. The CDR3 covers 17 residues. Trimming took 0 bases from V and 5 from J, leaving 17 bases between them. In DNA form, the CDR3 reads TGTGCCAGCAGCCAAGAGGGCGCCTCGAAGGCCAGAAACACCATATATTTT. Its protein is CASSQEGASKARNTIYF.

This clone was recorded a few times. This chain connects TRBV7-2 to TRBJ2-1, with 13 nucleotides matching TRBD2. CDR1 is SGHTA, CDR2 FQGNSA, per germline. Trimming at V came to 5 bases and at J to 9 bases, leaving 7 bases not matched to a gene. The CDR3 runs 15 residues. The CDR3 sequence is CASSLLAGGLGEQFF. The CDR3 coding sequence is TGTGCCAGCAGCCTACTAGCGGGGGGGCTCGGTGAGCAGTTCTTC.

The J gene is TRBJ2-1, the V gene TRBV5-1; the D is unclear. Germline CDR1 is SGHRS and CDR2 is YFSETQ. The V end lost 4 bases, the J end lost 6 bases, and 14 bases lay between the germline ends. The CDR3 spans 14 residues. In DNA form, the CDR3 reads TGCGCCAGCAGCATCCAAGACAAGATCAATGAGCAGTTCTTC. As protein: CASSIQDKINEQFF.

V gene TRBV24-1 combines with J gene TRBJ1-2, with no clear D. The V gene lost 6 bases and the J gene lost 0 bases, with 13 bases spanning the gap. The germline V gene has CDR1 KGHDR and CDR2 SFDVKD. The CDR3 runs 15 residues. This CDR3 is CATSREQETNYGYTF. The CDR3 DNA reads TGTGCCACCAGTCGGGAGCAGGAAACTAACTATGGCTACACCTTC.

The chain has TRBV19 and TRBJ1-1, with 7 bases aligning to TRBD1. From germline, CDR1 is LNHDA and CDR2 SQIVND (reference sequence). The CDR3 extends over 16 amino acids. V shed 3 bases, J shed 3 bases, and the junction held 10 bases outside the gene matches. CDR3 amino acids: CASSIRQAQGDTEAFF. CDR3 bases: TGTGCCAGTAGTATTCGGCAGGCCCAGGGGGACACTGAAGCTTTCTTT.

The chain's CDR3 is CASSFSGMGTGELFF. The CDR3 bases are TGTGCCAGCAGCTTCAGCGGGATGGGGACCGGGGAGCTGTTTTTT. V gene TRBV7-2 combines with J gene TRBJ2-2, with TRBD2 identical over 7 bases. From germline, CDR1 is SGHTA and CDR2 FQGNSA. The CDR3 sequence is 15 residues long. Losses at the gene ends were 3 bases for V and 5 bases for J; bases not matched to a gene: 6. Using reference TRBV7-2 and TRBJ2-2 for the parts outside the CDR3, the full variable domain is GAGVSQSPSNKVTEKGKDVELRCDPISGHTALYWYRQSLGQGLEFLIYFQGNSAPDKSGLPSDRFSAERTGGSVSTLTIQRTQQEDSAVYLCASSFSGMGTGELFFGEGSRLTVL.

This clone was detected once. The J gene is TRBJ2-5, the V gene TRBV3-1 (or the pseudogene TRBV3-2), with 9 bases identical to TRBD2. This CDR3 is built from 14 residues. V lost 4 bases to trimming and J lost 0 bases; unmatched junction nucleotides: 0. Per the germline V gene, CDR1 is LGHDT and CDR2 is YNNKEL (reference sequence). The CDR3 DNA follows: TGTGCCAGCAGCCCTAGCGGGGACCAAGAGACCCAGTACTTC. Its protein product is CASSPSGDQETQYF.

This sequence joins TRBV30 and TRBJ2-7; 8 bases match TRBD1. CDR1 and CDR2 from the germline V gene are GTSNPN and SVGIG (reference sequence). The CDR3 loop spans 13 amino acids. J was trimmed by 4 bases and V by 3 bases; bases with no gene match: 5. CDR3 nucleotide sequence: TGTGCCTGGAGCCCAGGGGGCTTGTACGAGCAGTACTTC. Protein sequence: CAWSPGGLYEQYF.

J is TRBJ1-3 and V is TRBV6-4; weak D call: TRBD1 (6 bases). Looked up from germline, CDR1 is MRHNA and CDR2 is SNTAGT. The CDR3 loop spans 14 amino acids. Between the trimmed V and J ends, which lost 7 bases and 1 base, there was a span of 11 bases. CDR3 nucleotide sequence: TGTGCCAGCATTGGGGGGGCGTCTGGAAACACCATATATTTT. This codes for CASIGGASGNTIYF.

The chain combines TRBV7-2 with TRBJ2-7; 7 bases are shared with TRBD1. The germline V gene encodes CDR1 SGHTA and CDR2 FQGNSA. V was pared by 5 bases and J by 7 bases, with 8 bases of the junction left unmatched. There are 13 residues in the CDR3. The CDR3 DNA reads as TGTGCCAGCAGCGACAGGGTCAACAGGGAGCAGTACTTC. As protein: CASSDRVNREQYF.

This chain links TRBV30 with TRBJ2-7; D gene ambiguous. CDR3 length: 15 amino acids. Germline V gene data show CDR1 as GTSNPN and CDR2 as SVGIG (reference sequence). The ends were cut back, 3 bases at V and 3 bases at J, with 18 bases in the middle. CDR3 DNA sequence: TGTGCCTGGAGATTTGGGCAGGCGCCTCACTACGAGCAGTACTTC. Its protein is CAWRFGQAPHYEQYF. The full variable domain, with the rest looked up from reference TRBV30 and TRBJ2-7, is SQTIHQWPATLVQPVGSPLSLECTVEGTSNPNLYWYRQAAGRGLQLLFYSVGIGQISSEVPQNLSASRPQDRQFILSSKKLLLSDSGFYLCAWRFGQAPHYEQYFGPGTRLTVT.

V gene TRBV5-1 combines with J gene TRBJ2-5, with TRBD1 matching over 9 bases. Looked up from germline, CDR1 is SGHRS and CDR2 is YFSETQ. The CDR3 totals 15 residues. V lost 4 bases to trimming and J lost 4 bases; unmatched junction nucleotides: 8. The CDR3 spells CASSPQGALGETQYF. The CDR3 nucleotides read TGCGCCAGCAGCCCACAGGGGGCCCTTGGAGAGACCCAGTACTTC.

The V gene is TRBV28, the J gene TRBJ1-6, with 7 positions matching TRBD1. V lost 6 bases and J lost 10; bases outside the gene matches: 9. CDR1 and CDR2 (germline): MDHEN, SYDVKM. The length of the CDR3 is 14 residues. DNA for the CDR3: TGTGCCAGCAGCAAGACAGGGCTCGGGTCACCCCTCCACTTT. This gives the protein CASSKTGLGSPLHF.

The chain links TRBV12-3 or TRBV12-4 to TRBJ1-2; D remains unclear. The germline V and J ends were trimmed by 2 bases and 1 base, with 5 bases remaining between them. The CDR3 contains 13 residues. Here the CDR3 reads CASSLSHNYGYTF. CDR3 DNA sequence: TGTGCCAGCAGTTTATCCCATAACTATGGCTACACCTTC.

The V and J genes are TRBV6-1 and TRBJ2-2, with TRBD1 matching over 8 bases. The J segment lost 4 bases and the V segment lost 2 bases, leaving 6 bases of the junction unmatched. The CDR3 sequence is 16 residues long. The germline gives CDR1 MNHNS, CDR2 SASEGT. CDR3 coding DNA: TGTGCCAGCAGTGAACTGCAGGGGGCGGGCACCGGGGAGCTGTTTTTT. Translation gives CASSELQGAGTGELFF.

This chain connects TRBV5-4 to TRBJ2-1; D may be TRBD1 (5 bases). The CDR3 is 14 residues long. Germline V lookup: CDR1 SGHNT, CDR2 YYREEE (reference sequence). V lost 2 bases and J 7 bases, leaving 13 bases between the germline ends. The CDR3 nucleotides are TGTGCCAGCAGCTTAAGGGGTTCGGTAAATGAGCAGTTCTTC. This encodes CASSLRGSVNEQFF. Full variable domain (missing parts from reference TRBV5-4 and TRBJ2-1): ETGVTQSPTHLIKTRGQQVTLRCSSQSGHNTVSWYQQALGQGPQFIFQYYREEENGRGNFPPRFSGLQFPNYSSELNVNALELDDSALYLCASSLRGSVNEQFFGPGTRLTVL.

This chain uses TRBV5-5 with TRBJ2-7, with TRBD2 identical over 11 bases. The CDR3 extends over 16 amino acids. V lost 4 bases and J lost 2; bases outside the gene matches: 8. The germline V gene has CDR1 SGHKS and CDR2 YYEKEE (reference sequence). The CDR3 nucleotides are TGTGCCAGCAGCCCGTTCGGTAGCGGGGGGGCCTACGAGCAGTACTTC. It is translated as CASSPFGSGGAYEQYF.